This T cell receptor beta chain was found in a study of monozygotic twins with inflammatory bowel disease. Whole-study findings and limits: No one strong IBD-associated signal or clonotype was supported. Telling apart the different T cell subtypes was not possible.

Per germline, CDR1 DFQATT and CDR2 SNEGSKA (reference sequence). The CDR3 is 14 amino acids. Eight separate reactions for every sample produced the cDNA. Template switching incorporated UMIs with a 6-nucleotide sample barcode. TCRdb re-called the 5' RACE reads, yielding one record per CDR3 amino acid sequence without DNA. Found here are 150,000 or so distinct CDR3 sequences; the top ten clones hold about 7.4%. Concerning this clonotype itself: Its antigen is as yet unknown.

Sequences were obtained from blood. This sequence originates from a human donor with ulcerative colitis or Crohn's disease, or a healthy co-twin of an affected twin (not recorded which). This chain joins TRBV20-1 and TRBJ2-5; as DNA is missing, the TRBD2 call by TCRdb cannot be tested. This CDR3 is CSARDQSGKETQYF.